Shown below are 18 T cell receptor beta chains from a single sample sequenced in a study of blood T cell repertoires in COVID-19. Sequencing used immunoSEQ multiplex PCR; TCRdb keeps in-frame clones, though not all of them. The sample includes about 300,000 clones, approximately 85% of them seen just once. The specimen sequenced was PBMCs or T cells enriched from blood (not recorded which). These receptors were obtained from a man between 25 and 39 years old who had recovered from COVID-19.

The CDR3 region is CASSNRGTEAFF. The CDR3 DNA reads TGTGCCAGCAGCAACAGGGGCACTGAAGCTTTCTTT. The V and J genes are TRBV21-1 and TRBJ1-1; the D call in the table, TRBD1, was not verified against the DNA. TRBV21-1 is a listed pseudogene. The CDR3 is 12 amino acids.

About this clone: Other DNA sequences in this sample translate to the same CDR3. This chain links TRBV18 with TRBJ1-1; D gene uncertain. This CDR3 has 14 amino acids. CDR1 is KGHSH, CDR2 LQKENI, per germline. V was trimmed by 2 bases and J by 2 bases, leaving 9 bases between them. DNA of the CDR3: TGTGCCAGCTCACCAAGAGGGCTCAACACTGAAGCTTTCTTT. It yields the protein CASSPRGLNTEAFF.

This clone was seen a handful of times. The rearrangement joins TRBV27 to TRBJ1-2; tentatively, D is TRBD1 (6 bases). Trimming removed 1 base at V and 0 bases at J, with 21 bases between. CDR1 and CDR2 (germline): MNHEY, SMNVEV (reference sequence). The CDR3 covers 19 residues. The DNA of the CDR3 is TGTGCCAGCAGTTTATGGGGGCGACAGAACCATCGCTCTAACTATGGCTACACCTTC. It encodes CASSLWGRQNHRSNYGYTF.

This sequence joins TRBV5-6 and TRBJ1-4; D unresolved. The V end was cut by 2 bases, the J end by 7 bases, with 9 bases between. The CDR3 runs 13 residues. Per the germline V gene, CDR1 is SGHDT and CDR2 is YYEEEE. CDR3 nucleotides: TGTGCCAGCAGCTTCTCAGAGGGTGAAAAACTGTTTTTT. Translation: CASSFSEGEKLFF.

V usage is TRBV11-3 and J usage is TRBJ1-3, with 9 positions matching TRBD1. Germline trimming cut 5 bases from V and 3 bases from J; bases unmatched to any gene: 2. The CDR3 is 14 amino acids. CDR1 is SGHNT and CDR2 is YENEEA in the germline V gene. The CDR3 protein is CASSPDRGGNTIYF. The CDR3 DNA follows: TGTGCCAGCAGCCCGGACAGGGGTGGAAACACCATATATTTT.

The V gene is TRBV29-1, the J gene TRBJ1-1; 10 bases match TRBD1. Trimming removed 7 bases from V and 5 bases from J; junction bases left unmatched: 16. Germline V lookup: CDR1 SQVTM, CDR2 ANQGSEA. CDR3 length equals 16 residues. CDR3 region: CSASTSGQGKGTEAFF. The CDR3 region has the DNA TGCAGCGCTTCTACCTCGGGACAGGGGAAGGGAACTGAAGCTTTCTTT.

The chain carries TRBV5-1 and TRBJ2-3; TRBD2 agrees at 11 bases. J gave up 2 bases and V 0 bases, and 2 bases lay outside the gene matches. The CDR3 runs to 16 residues. Germline lookup yields CDR1 SGHRS and CDR2 YFSETQ. CDR3 DNA: TGCGCCAGCAGCTTGGCACTAGCGGGGGACACAGATACGCAGTATTTT. Protein sequence: CASSLALAGDTDTQYF.

The chain couples TRBV25-1 to TRBJ2-7; D is unclear. Trimming left V 2 bases short and J 3 bases short, with 2 bases between. This CDR3 spans 11 amino acids. CDR1 is MGHDK, CDR2 SYGVNS, per germline. The DNA of the CDR3 is TGTGCCAGCAGTGAACGCTACGAGCAGTACTTC. It is translated as CASSERYEQYF.

This clone was recorded once. The chain has TRBV27 and TRBJ2-3; D is possibly TRBD1 (6 bases). The V gene's germline CDR1 is MNHEY and CDR2 SMNVEV (reference sequence). V was cut by 4 bases and J by 2 bases, with 10 bases left in between. This CDR3 is 14 amino acids long. As DNA, the CDR3 is TGTGCCAGCAGTTATGGGGGCTCCACAGATACGCAGTATTTT. Protein product: CASSYGGSTDTQYF.

With respect to this clone: The sample has other DNA sequences that encode this CDR3 too. The rearrangement uses TRBV18 and TRBJ2-7; 11 nucleotides agree with TRBD1. The germline gives CDR1 KGHSH, CDR2 LQKENI. The CDR3 totals 14 residues. V lost 2 bases and J lost 4; bases outside the gene matches: 1. The CDR3 nucleotides are TGTGCCAGCTCACCAGGGACAGGGGGTTACGAGCAGTACTTC. It codes for CASSPGTGGYEQYF.

This chain links TRBV19 with TRBJ1-6; 7 positions agree with TRBD1. The CDR3 runs 14 residues. The trim removed 4 bases at V and 7 bases at J, leaving 4 bases unmatched. CDR1 and CDR2 from the germline V gene are LNHDA and SQIVND (reference sequence). As DNA, the CDR3 is TGTGCCAGTAGTAGGGCAGGGGGAAATTCACCCCTCCACTTT. Protein sequence: CASSRAGGNSPLHF.

J is TRBJ2-7 and V is TRBV15, with 7 nucleotides matching TRBD1. CDR1 and CDR2 (germline): LNHNV, YYDKDF (reference sequence). Trimming took 3 bases from V and 4 from J; bases not matched to a gene: 9. The CDR3 consists of 15 residues. DNA for the CDR3: TGTGCCACCAGCAGGGAAGACAGGGTTGGGTACGAGCAGTACTTC. Its translation: CATSREDRVGYEQYF.

On this clone itself: Other DNA sequences in the same sample also yield this CDR3. V is TRBV2 and J is TRBJ2-3; 9 positions match TRBD2. The CDR3 spans 12 residues. V shed 6 bases, J shed 6 bases, and the junction held 1 base outside the gene matches. Germline V gives CDR1 SNHLY, CDR2 FYNNEI. DNA of the CDR3: TGTGCCAGCAGCGGACTAGCGGATACGCAGTATTTT. It translates to CASSGLADTQYF.

This sequence joins TRBV7-9 and TRBJ1-6; D is unresolved. Germline CDR1 is SEHNR and CDR2 is FQNEAQ (reference sequence). This CDR3 has 16 residues. The V end lost 5 bases, the J end lost 0 bases, and 11 bases lay between the germline ends. DNA of the CDR3: TGTGCCAGCAGCAAACAGCTGAGCTCCTATAATTCACCCCTCCACTTT. Translating it yields CASSKQLSSYNSPLHF.

The chain is built from TRBV27 and TRBJ1-2; 12 positions agree with TRBD1. CDR1 and CDR2 from the germline V gene are MNHEY and SMNVEV (reference sequence). The CDR3 runs 17 residues. After removal of 7 bases from V and 1 base from J, the junction contained 10 bases not matched to a gene. CDR3 in amino acids: CASKSGTGGMGNYGYTF. The CDR3 DNA reads as TGTGCCAGCAAATCCGGGACAGGGGGCATGGGTAACTATGGCTACACCTTC.

J is TRBJ2-3 and V is TRBV3-1 (or the pseudogene TRBV3-2); D might be TRBD1 (5 bases). The germline V and J ends were trimmed by 1 base and 4 bases, with 9 bases remaining between them. CDR1 and CDR2 (germline): LGHDT, YNNKEL (reference sequence). The CDR3 has 14 residues. CDR3 in DNA: TGTGCCAGCAGCCAAGCAGGGATCCCAGATACGCAGTATTTT. This codes for CASSQAGIPDTQYF.

The chain employs TRBV6-5 and TRBJ1-2; TRBD1 might be the D (6 bases). Trimming removed 7 bases at V and 7 bases at J, with 22 bases between. The CDR3 runs to 15 residues. CDR1 is MNHEY and CDR2 is SVGAGI in the germline V gene. Here the CDR3 DNA reads TGTGCCAGCAAAACTACCGCAGGGGATAGGGGTGGCTACACCTTC. It is translated as CASKTTAGDRGGYTF.

V is TRBV7-6 and J is TRBJ2-7; a possible D gene is TRBD2 (6 bases). Trimming pared 6 bases from V and 4 bases from J, leaving 22 bases between. Germline assignment: CDR1 SGHVS and CDR2 FNYEAQ. The CDR3 is made up of 16 amino acids. The CDR3 sequence: CASSSRPGLKRYEQYF. The CDR3 region has the DNA TGTGCCAGCAGTTCTCGCCCCGGACTAAAAAGATACGAGCAGTACTTC.